This T cell receptor beta chain appears in the sequencing data of a study of T cells in Graves' hyperthyroidism and ophthalmopathy. General study points: Also found in blood were most expanded thyroid clonotypes above 0.001.

It was RNA transcripts that yielded the amplified TCR beta CDR3 regions. The primer set for the first-round RT-PCR of the TCR CDR3 was HTBI. TCRdb passed the multiplex PCR reads through MiXCR, listing each CDR3 protein once. The top ten hold around 11% of the sample, which has hundreds of thousands of distinct CDR3 sequences, around 22% seen once. This clonotype has a handful of counts. The target antigen is unknown. Ophthalmopathy patients all had a Clinical Activity Score of at least 3, a NOSPECS grade of at least 4 and disease under 3 months old. Thyroid ultrasound, orbital computed tomography, clinical symptoms, and serum thyroxine and TRAb underpinned diagnoses. PBMCs were sourced from around 10 ml fresh peripheral blood. CDR1 MNHNS and CDR2 SASEGT come from the germline V gene. With 4 bases clipped from V and 7 bases from J, the junction kept 6 bases outside the gene matches. This CDR3 is built from 13 residues.

The sequence was collected from a woman aged 25 to 39 with Graves' ophthalmopathy. The rearrangement joins TRBV6-1 to TRBJ1-2, with 7 bases matching TRBD1. Sequencing was performed on blood. The CDR3 spells CASSVGGGGGYTF. CDR3 nucleotides: TGTGCCAGCAGTGTTGGAGGGGGCGGTGGCTACACCTTC.